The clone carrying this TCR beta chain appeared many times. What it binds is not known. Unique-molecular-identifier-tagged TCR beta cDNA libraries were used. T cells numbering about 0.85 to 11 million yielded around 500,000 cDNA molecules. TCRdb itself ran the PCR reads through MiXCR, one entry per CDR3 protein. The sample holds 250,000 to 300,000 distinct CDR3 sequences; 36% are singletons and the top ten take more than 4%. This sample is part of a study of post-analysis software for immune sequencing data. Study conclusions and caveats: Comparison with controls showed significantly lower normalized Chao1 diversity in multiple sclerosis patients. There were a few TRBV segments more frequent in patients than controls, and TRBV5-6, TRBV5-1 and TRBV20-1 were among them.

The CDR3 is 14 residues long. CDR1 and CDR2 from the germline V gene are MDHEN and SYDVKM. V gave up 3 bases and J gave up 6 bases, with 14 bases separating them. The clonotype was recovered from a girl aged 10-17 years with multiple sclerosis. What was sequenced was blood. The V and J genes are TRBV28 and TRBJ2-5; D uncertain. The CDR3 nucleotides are TGTGCCAGCAGTTTGGCAGTCTTGGGGAAGACCCAGTACTTC. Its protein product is CASSLAVLGKTQYF.